A single sample gave rise to the 15 T cell receptor beta chains below, sequenced in a study of T cell responses to AZD1222 COVID-19 vaccine listed by TCRdb under 2021. According to the study, the label for this sample's time point signals: baseline before first vaccination. Receptor amplification or capture employed the immunoSEQ multiplex PCR assay. The immuneACCESS repertoire file appears here via TCRdb, limited to in-frame rearrangements. These files lack a portion of the clones; in checked studies, under half of the deficit traces to unresolved V genes, and the cause of the others is not known. A total of 140,000 to 150,000 clones appear in this sample, 90% to 95% of them only once. The top ten clonotypes cover about 1.3% of the sample. The sample was peripheral blood, taken on day 0 of AZD1222 vaccination. The origin of the receptors is an adult in good health.

This clone was observed a handful of times. The V gene is TRBV27, the J gene TRBJ2-2; D gene uncertain. Trimming shortened V by 1 base and J by 4 bases, and 1 base separated the two germline ends. Germline V gene data show CDR1 as MNHEY and CDR2 as SMNVEV (reference sequence). The CDR3 extends over 12 amino acids. The CDR3 loop reads CASSLFTGELFF. In DNA, the CDR3 is TGTGCCAGCAGTTTATTCACCGGGGAGCTGTTTTTT.

The rearrangement links TRBV6-5 to TRBJ1-2; D possibly corresponds to TRBD1 (5 bases). Trimming pared 1 base from V and 6 bases from J, leaving 9 bases between. CDR1 MNHEY and CDR2 SVGAGI come from the germline V gene. The CDR3 covers 13 residues. The CDR3 protein is CASSYYRIHGYTF. The CDR3 DNA follows: TGTGCCAGCAGTTACTACAGGATTCATGGCTACACCTTC.

The chain joins TRBV2 to TRBJ2-1, with D tentatively TRBD2 (6 bases). Germline-derived CDR1 and CDR2 are SNHLY and FYNNEI. This CDR3 has 16 amino acids. V was clipped by 3 bases and J by 9 bases, with 21 bases between them. This CDR3 reads CASSEILGPRGGEQFF. The DNA of the CDR3 is TGTGCCAGCAGTGAGATCCTGGGACCGCGGGGAGGTGAGCAGTTCTTC.

This clone was detected a few times. Here the CDR3 reads CASSLIAGGPTDYEQYF. Written as DNA, the CDR3 is TGTGCCAGCTCACTAATAGCGGGAGGGCCAACCGACTACGAGCAGTACTTC. The genes are TRBV18 and TRBJ2-7, with 11 positions matching TRBD2. Trimming took 4 bases from V and 3 from J; bases not matched to a gene: 11. The germline V gene encodes CDR1 KGHSH and CDR2 LQKENI. This CDR3 is built from 17 residues.

V usage is TRBV19 and J usage is TRBJ2-1; perhaps TRBD1 as D (5 bases). The V gene's germline CDR1 is LNHDA and CDR2 SQIVND (reference sequence). V was shortened by 3 bases and J by 1 base, with 25 bases between the two germline ends. The CDR3 spans 20 residues. In nucleotides, the CDR3 is TGTGCCAGTAGTATGAGCCGACAGATTACCCCTGTCAATTCCTACAATGAGCAGTTCTTC. Its protein is CASSMSRQITPVNSYNEQFF. The whole variable domain, remainder taken from reference TRBV19 and TRBJ2-1, is DGGITQSPKYLFRKEGQNVTLSCEQNLNHDAMYWYRQDPGQGLRLIYYSQIVNDFQKGDIAEGYSVSREKKESFPLTVTSAQKNPTAFYLCASSMSRQITPVNSYNEQFFGPGTRLTVL.

The chain joins TRBV6-2 or TRBV6-3 to TRBJ2-3; no firm D call. CDR3 length: 14 residues. The ends were cut back, 5 bases at V and 4 bases at J, with 13 bases in the middle. CDR1 MNHEY and CDR2 SVGEGT come from the germline V gene. The CDR3 region has the DNA TGTGCCAGCAGTCTGACTCCTCTCCCAGATACGCAGTATTTT. Its protein product is CASSLTPLPDTQYF.

The chain employs TRBV10-3 and TRBJ2-7, with no clear D. V was shortened by 0 bases and J by 3 bases, with 9 bases between the two germline ends. Per germline, CDR1 ENHRY and CDR2 SYGVKD. CDR3 length equals 14 residues. The CDR3 nucleotides are TGTGCCATCAGTGAGTCGCGGACCGGCTACGAGCAGTACTTC. As protein: CAISESRTGYEQYF.

The rearrangement links TRBV6-5 to TRBJ1-1; the match to TRBD1 covers 10 bases. Per the germline V gene, CDR1 is MNHEY and CDR2 is SVGAGI. CDR3 length equals 13 residues. V dropped 4 bases and J dropped 7; count of bases not matched to a gene: 3. Written as DNA, the CDR3 is TGTGCCAGCAGTTTTAGGACAGGGGGTGAAGCTTTCTTT. Protein product: CASSFRTGGEAFF.

The chain recombines TRBV5-4 with TRBJ2-1; D unclear. Germline V gene data show CDR1 as SGHNT and CDR2 as YYREEE (reference sequence). The CDR3 totals 11 residues. With 0 bases removed from V and 13 bases from J, the gap between germline ends came to 8 bases. This CDR3 is CASSLAEIQFF. In nucleotides, the CDR3 is TGTGCCAGCAGCTTGGCTGAGATACAGTTCTTC. The full variable domain, with the rest looked up from reference TRBV5-4 and TRBJ2-1, is ETGVTQSPTHLIKTRGQQVTLRCSSQSGHNTVSWYQQALGQGPQFIFQYYREEENGRGNFPPRFSGLQFPNYSSELNVNALELDDSALYLCASSLAEIQFFGPGTRLTVL.

V is TRBV6-2 or TRBV6-3 and J is TRBJ2-1; 7 bases match TRBD2. Germline V lookup: CDR1 MNHEY, CDR2 SVGEGT. After removal of 4 bases from V and 1 base from J, the junction contained 4 bases not matched to a gene. The CDR3 sequence is 15 residues long. DNA of the CDR3: TGTGCCAGCAGTTTAGCGGGCCCGTCCTACAATGAGCAGTTCTTC. Its protein product is CASSLAGPSYNEQFF.

V gene TRBV6-2 or TRBV6-3 combines with J gene TRBJ2-5; D remains unclear. V was shortened by 2 bases and J by 5 bases, with 12 bases between the two germline ends. Germline V gene data show CDR1 as MNHEY and CDR2 as SVGEGT. CDR3 length: 14 amino acids. Written as DNA, the CDR3 is TGTGCCAGCAGTTACGTTGGCCTCAGGGAGACCCAGTACTTC. Translating it yields CASSYVGLRETQYF.

This rearrangement joins TRBV6-5 to TRBJ1-1, with D perhaps TRBD1 (5 bases). Germline CDR1 reads MNHEY; CDR2 reads SVGAGI. This CDR3 has 15 amino acids. The V gene lost 10 bases and the J gene lost 1 base, with 19 bases spanning the gap. The CDR3 sequence: CATTGPGTENTEAFF. The CDR3 DNA reads as TGTGCCACCACGGGTCCCGGGACGGAGAACACTGAAGCTTTCTTT.

This rearrangement joins TRBV15 to TRBJ2-2, with TRBD1 as a possible D gene (5 bases). The germline CDR1 and CDR2 sequences are LNHNV and YYDKDF (reference sequence). The CDR3 sequence is 12 residues long. Trimming stripped 5 bases from V and 6 bases from J, with 7 bases between. The CDR3 DNA reads as TGTGCCACCAGCGCAGGGCCCGGGGAGCTGTTTTTT. It encodes CATSAGPGELFF.

This clone has more than one count but fewer than ten. The chain links TRBV5-4 to TRBJ1-6, with no clear D. V shed 4 bases and J shed 8 bases, with 19 bases lying between them. The germline V gene has CDR1 SGHNT and CDR2 YYREEE (reference sequence). The CDR3 has 16 residues. The CDR3: CASSRIPAFDDSPLHF. The CDR3 region has the DNA TGTGCCAGCAGCCGGATTCCAGCCTTTGACGATTCACCCCTCCACTTT. The whole variable domain, filled in from reference TRBV5-4 and TRBJ1-6, reads ETGVTQSPTHLIKTRGQQVTLRCSSQSGHNTVSWYQQALGQGPQFIFQYYREEENGRGNFPPRFSGLQFPNYSSELNVNALELDDSALYLCASSRIPAFDDSPLHFGNGTRLTVT.

The rearrangement joins TRBV6-5 to TRBJ1-1, with D tentatively TRBD1 (6 bases). Germline V gene lookup returns CDR1 MNHEY and CDR2 SVGAGI. V was clipped by 7 bases and J by 0 bases, with 12 bases between them. This CDR3 is built from 14 residues. The CDR3 reads CASNREFMNTEAFF. CDR3 coding DNA: TGTGCCAGCAACAGGGAGTTTATGAACACTGAAGCTTTCTTT.